These 28 T cell receptor beta chains originate from one sample sequenced in a study of identical twins. TCRdb independently ran MiXCR on the 5' RACE reads; one entry per CDR3 protein. This table has nearly 650,000 distinct CDR3 sequences, roughly 6.6% appearing once. These data were also reused for a study on yellow fever vaccine responses in identical twins.

The sequencing input was PBMCs. All receptors derive from a woman between 18 and 29 years old in good health.

This sequence joins TRBV10-3 and TRBJ2-3, with D perhaps TRBD2 (6 bases). Trimming took 4 bases from V and 2 from J, leaving 7 bases between them. The CDR3 loop spans 13 amino acids. CDR1 is ENHRY, CDR2 SYGVKD, per germline. CDR3 amino acids: CAISGRDTDTQYF. The CDR3 bases are TGTGCCATCAGTGGGAGGGACACAGATACGCAGTATTTT.

The CDR3 loop reads CARSLVWIAGRETQYF. In DNA form, the CDR3 reads TGTGCCAGAAGCTTGGTCTGGATAGCGGGACGGGAGACCCAGTACTTC. V usage is TRBV5-3 and J usage is TRBJ2-5, with 8 bases fitting TRBD2. TRBV5-3 is placed among ORFs of uncertain function. The CDR3 is 16 amino acids. Unmatched junction bases numbered 9, after V lost 0 bases and J lost 5 bases.

This clonotype came up a few times. The gene calls are TRBV5-5 and TRBJ2-1; D is uncertain. Germline V gives CDR1 SGHKS, CDR2 YYEKEE (reference sequence). The CDR3 sequence is 13 residues long. Trimming stripped 4 bases from V and 9 bases from J, with 14 bases between. The CDR3: CASSLREFGEQFF. The CDR3 DNA is TGTGCCAGCAGCCTCCGCGAGTTCGGTGAGCAGTTCTTC.

This clonotype was recorded at least ten times. The chain uses TRBV7-9 and TRBJ2-3, with 7 bases matching TRBD1. The CDR3 has 13 residues. V dropped 5 bases and J dropped 6; count of bases not matched to a gene: 5. The germline CDR1 and CDR2 sequences are SEHNR and FQNEAQ (reference sequence). The CDR3 nucleotides read TGTGCCAGCAGCCCCACGACAGGGGATACGCAGTATTTT. Its protein is CASSPTTGDTQYF.

Ten or more counts support this clonotype. The chain has TRBV7-6 and TRBJ2-1; TRBD2 matches at 8 bases. The V gene's germline CDR1 is SGHVS and CDR2 FNYEAQ. The CDR3 has 15 amino acids. V shed 5 bases, J shed 8 bases, and the junction held 11 bases outside the gene matches. The DNA for the CDR3 is TGTGCCAGCAGCCCGTCGGGACTAGTAGTCGATGAGCAGTTCTTC. Residues: CASSPSGLVVDEQFF.

This clonotype was picked up a small number of times. V and J are TRBV9 and TRBJ1-1; D remains unclear. The CDR3 runs 14 residues. In germline, CDR1 is SGDLS, CDR2 YYNGEE. V was shortened by 1 base and J by 1 base, with 8 bases between the two germline ends. The chain's CDR3 is CASSVTGPNTEAFF. For the CDR3, the DNA is TGTGCCAGCAGCGTAACCGGGCCGAACACTGAAGCTTTCTTT.

This clonotype has at least ten counts. The rearrangement joins TRBV6-2 or TRBV6-3 to TRBJ2-5, with a weak D call TRBD2 (7 bases). V lost 8 bases, J lost 3 bases, and 37 bases lay in between. Germline values: CDR1 MNHEY, CDR2 SVGEGT. This CDR3 comprises 21 residues. The CDR3 DNA reads as TGTGCCAGCGACCAACCTGTACCCTTAGGGGGGGCCAATACCTCAGAAGAGACCCAGTACTTC. Protein product: CASDQPVPLGGANTSEETQYF.

This clonotype has a count of ten or more. This chain uses TRBV20-1 with TRBJ2-1; possible D gene TRBD2, 6 bases. This CDR3 has 16 residues. The germline V gene encodes CDR1 DFQATT and CDR2 SNEGSKA (reference sequence). Trimming left V 4 bases short and J 4 bases short, with 20 bases between. The CDR3 region has the DNA TGCAGTGCTAAACATGACAACGGGCGGGGATACAATGAGCAGTTCTTC. It yields the protein CSAKHDNGRGYNEQFF.

This clonotype was found many times. J is TRBJ2-1 and V is TRBV28; D tentatively fits TRBD1 or TRBD2 (5 bases each). Germline loops: CDR1 MDHEN, CDR2 SYDVKM. The CDR3 is 15 residues long. V lost 7 bases to trimming and J lost 0 bases, with 13 bases between them. The CDR3 sequence: CASNARGSSYNEQFF. DNA of the CDR3: TGTGCCAGCAACGCGAGGGGCAGCTCCTACAATGAGCAGTTCTTC.

The rearrangement joins TRBV6-2 or TRBV6-3 to TRBJ2-1, with D unclear. V was shortened by 2 bases and J by 7 bases, with 15 bases between the two germline ends. The CDR3 has 15 residues. Germline V gives CDR1 MNHEY, CDR2 SVGEGT. In DNA form, the CDR3 reads TGTGCCAGCAGTTACCCCGATGGCCTCTTGAATGAGCAGTTCTTC. As protein: CASSYPDGLLNEQFF.

This clonotype appeared many times. The chain uses TRBV28 and TRBJ2-3; 10 positions match TRBD2. The CDR3 is 15 residues long. CDR1 is MDHEN and CDR2 is SYDVKM in the germline V gene. Losses at the gene ends were 2 bases for V and 3 bases for J; bases not matched to a gene: 2. CDR3 protein: CASSLTTSGTDTQYF. CDR3 nucleotides: TGTGCCAGCAGTTTAACGACTAGCGGGACAGATACGCAGTATTTT. Full variable domain (rest looked up from reference TRBV28 and TRBJ2-3): DVKVTQSSRYLVKRTGEKVFLECVQDMDHENMFWYRQDPGLGLRLIYFSYDVKMKEKGDIPEGYSVSREKKERFSLILESASTNQTSMYLCASSLTTSGTDTQYFGPGTRLTVL.

In this sample, this clonotype turned up a few times. This rearrangement joins TRBV2 to TRBJ2-5; D is ambiguous. CDR1 SNHLY and CDR2 FYNNEI come from the germline V gene. This CDR3 is 15 amino acids long. V was cut by 0 bases and J by 5 bases, with 13 bases left in between. The CDR3 DNA reads TGTGCCAGCAGTGAAGCGAACACAGATCTTGAGACCCAGTACTTC. Protein product: CASSEANTDLETQYF.

This chain connects TRBV7-2 to TRBJ2-7, with a tentative D call TRBD2 (6 bases). Germline CDR1 SGHTA, CDR2 FQGNSA. V was trimmed by 5 bases and J by 3 bases, leaving 20 bases between them. This CDR3 comprises 16 residues. CDR3 sequence: CASSTDYLPYGYEQYF. The CDR3 nucleotides are TGTGCCAGCAGCACGGACTACCTCCCGTATGGCTACGAGCAGTACTTC.

This chain connects TRBV6-5 to TRBJ2-5, with a tentative D call TRBD1 (5 bases). Germline loops: CDR1 MNHEY, CDR2 SVGAGI. V dropped 2 bases and J dropped 1 base, with 8 bases sitting between them. This CDR3 has 14 residues. This chain's CDR3 is CASSYRGPQETQYF. In DNA, the CDR3 is TGTGCCAGCAGTTACAGGGGCCCCCAAGAGACCCAGTACTTC.

This clonotype was found many times. This rearrangement joins TRBV20-1 to TRBJ2-5, with TRBD1 matching 8 bases. The CDR3 totals 15 residues. Germline V gene sequence: CDR1 DFQATT, CDR2 SNEGSKA (reference sequence). The V segment lost 5 bases and the J segment 7 bases; nucleotides outside the gene matches: 15. CDR3 in amino acids: CSARSHGTGSGTQYF. CDR3 coding DNA: TGCAGTGCTCGATCCCACGGGACAGGCAGTGGGACCCAGTACTTC.

This clonotype was counted a few times. The chain is built from TRBV5-1 and TRBJ2-1; D not certain. This CDR3 has 13 residues. Trimming shortened V by 1 base and J by 6 bases, and 8 bases separated the two germline ends. Per germline, CDR1 SGHRS and CDR2 YFSETQ. The CDR3 region is CASSLPERNEQFF. CDR3 in DNA: TGCGCCAGCAGCTTGCCGGAACGCAATGAGCAGTTCTTC.

This clonotype has a count of ten or more. CDR3 loop: CASSSFDRSLSYEQYF. CDR3 nucleotides: TGTGCCAGCAGCAGTTTTGACAGGAGCCTCTCCTACGAGCAGTACTTC. V and J are TRBV12-3 or TRBV12-4 and TRBJ2-7, with D possibly matching TRBD1 (6 bases). The ends were cut back, 6 bases at V and 0 bases at J, with 18 bases in the middle. This CDR3 has 16 amino acids.

Many counts were recorded for this clonotype. The J gene is TRBJ2-3, the V gene TRBV6-2 or TRBV6-3, with 14 bases identical to TRBD2. CDR1 is MNHEY, CDR2 SVGEGT, per germline. The CDR3 spans 17 residues. Trimming took 2 bases from V and 6 from J; bases not matched to a gene: 7. CDR3: CASSYGGLAGVSDTQYF. The CDR3 nucleotides read TGTGCCAGCAGTTACGGGGGACTAGCGGGAGTTTCGGATACGCAGTATTTT.

V is TRBV12-3 or TRBV12-4 and J is TRBJ2-5, with TRBD2 matching 14 bases. V shed 5 bases and J 5 bases; nucleotides not matched to a gene: 4. The CDR3 covers 15 residues. The CDR3 loop reads CASSHGTSGSETQYF. CDR3 coding DNA: TGTGCCAGCAGTCATGGGACTAGCGGGAGTGAGACCCAGTACTTC.

This clonotype was found many times. The chain carries TRBV12-3 or TRBV12-4 and TRBJ2-5; weak D call: TRBD1 (5 bases). The CDR3 is made up of 13 amino acids. The ends were cut back, 6 bases at V and 0 bases at J, with 8 bases in the middle. CDR3 in amino acids: CASRGRDQETQYF. The CDR3, as DNA: TGTGCCAGCAGGGGCAGGGACCAAGAGACCCAGTACTTC.

The chain is built from TRBV20-1 and TRBJ2-3, with 7 bases identical to TRBD1. Germline V gene sequence: CDR1 DFQATT, CDR2 SNEGSKA (reference sequence). The J segment lost 0 bases and the V segment lost 4 bases, leaving 4 bases of the junction unmatched. This CDR3 spans 14 amino acids. Here the CDR3 reads CSAITGASTDTQYF. In DNA, the CDR3 is TGCAGTGCTATTACAGGGGCTAGCACAGATACGCAGTATTTT.

This chain connects TRBV10-1 to TRBJ1-2; D gene unclear. The CDR3 contains 16 residues. V shed 6 bases and J shed 5 bases, with 22 bases lying between them. Looked up from germline, CDR1 is WNHNN and CDR2 is SYGVQD (reference sequence). The CDR3 loop is CASRRGKACTWYGYTF. The CDR3 DNA sequence: TGCGCCAGCAGGAGAGGAAAGGCTTGCACATGGTATGGCTACACCTTC.

In this sample, this clonotype turned up a few times. V gene TRBV7-9 combines with J gene TRBJ2-1; D is unresolved. Trimming removed 5 bases from V and 8 bases from J, with 16 bases in between. Germline V gene lookup returns CDR1 SEHNR and CDR2 FQNEAQ (reference sequence). This CDR3 contains 14 residues. CDR3: CASSPYLRSDEQFF. DNA of the CDR3: TGTGCCAGCAGCCCGTACCTTAGGAGCGATGAGCAGTTCTTC. Full variable domain (rest looked up from reference TRBV7-9 and TRBJ2-1): DTGVSQNPRHKITKRGQNVTFRCDPISEHNRLYWYRQTLGQGPEFLTYFQNEAQLEKSRLLSDRFSAERPKGSFSTLEIQRTEQGDSAMYLCASSPYLRSDEQFFGPGTRLTVL.

This clonotype was seen ten or more times. V gene TRBV7-9 combines with J gene TRBJ1-4; TRBD1 is a possible D gene (5 bases). The CDR3 is made up of 15 amino acids. Germline values: CDR1 SEHNR, CDR2 FQNEAQ (reference sequence). The germline V and J ends were trimmed by 5 bases and 6 bases, with 16 bases remaining between them. The CDR3 DNA is TGTGCCAGCAGCCAGCGCCTCATGGGGGATGAAAAACTGTTTTTT. Amino acids: CASSQRLMGDEKLFF. Filled out from reference TRBV7-9 and TRBJ1-4, the complete variable domain reads DTGVSQNPRHKITKRGQNVTFRCDPISEHNRLYWYRQTLGQGPEFLTYFQNEAQLEKSRLLSDRFSAERPKGSFSTLEIQRTEQGDSAMYLCASSQRLMGDEKLFFGSGTQLSVL.

This clonotype was seen repeatedly, ten times or more. The chain has TRBV18 and TRBJ2-7, with 11 nucleotides matching TRBD2. With 5 bases clipped from V and 3 bases from J, the junction kept 3 bases outside the gene matches. The germline V gene has CDR1 KGHSH and CDR2 LQKENI. The CDR3 consists of 14 residues. The CDR3 DNA is TGTGCCAGCTCAGAGACTAGCGGGGTCTACGAGCAGTACTTC. Translation gives CASSETSGVYEQYF.

This clonotype was counted ten times or more. The chain uses TRBV12-3 or TRBV12-4 and TRBJ1-2; 7 positions match TRBD1. CDR3 length: 13 residues. The ends lost 3 bases at V and 8 bases at J; junction bases unmatched: 6. The CDR3 loop is CASSFGQAGGYTF. CDR3 coding DNA: TGTGCCAGCAGTTTTGGACAGGCTGGCGGCTACACCTTC.

J is TRBJ1-2 and V is TRBV12-3 or TRBV12-4; D is undetermined. V was shortened by 6 bases and J by 0 bases, with 11 bases between the two germline ends. The CDR3 has 14 residues. CDR3 sequence reads: CASSSVITNYGYTF. The CDR3 DNA sequence: TGTGCCAGCAGCTCGGTGATTACTAACTATGGCTACACCTTC.

This clonotype has just a few counts. The V call is TRBV3-1, the J call TRBJ2-3; 12 bases are shared with TRBD2. Trimming removed 5 bases from V and 1 base from J; junction bases left unmatched: 4. The CDR3 sequence is 16 residues long. Germline lookup yields CDR1 LGHDT and CDR2 YNNKEL (reference sequence). CDR3 sequence: CASSARTSGGTDTQYF. The CDR3 region has the DNA TGTGCCAGCAGCGCCCGGACTAGCGGGGGCACAGATACGCAGTATTTT.